These 3 T cell receptor beta chains share one sample of origin, sequenced in a study of shared clonotypes between healthy human individuals (dated by TCRdb to 2020 to 2021). Library construction relied on the immunoSEQ multiplex PCR assay. Drawn from immuneACCESS, this table holds only the in-frame rearrangements with V and J called that TCRdb kept. Clones are partly lost; checked studies trace under half to an unresolved V gene and leave the rest unexplained. The sample profile shows roughly 1.4 million clones; around 98.5% of them were found once. Jointly, the top ten make up approximately 0.4% of the sample. Sequences were obtained from naive CD4+ T cells sorted from blood. In light of the paper, this sample's cell subset or site label describes: CD45RA+ positively selected. These receptors originate from a man aged 25 to 40 in good health.

The rearrangement joins TRBV5-6 to TRBJ1-2; D perhaps matches TRBD1 (6 bases). The ends were cut back, 2 bases at V and 4 bases at J, with 15 bases in the middle. The CDR3 spans 15 residues. Germline V CDR1 and CDR2: SGHDT, YYEEEE. CDR3: CASSFRGVGVYGYTF. The DNA of the CDR3 is TGTGCCAGCAGCTTTAGGGGGGTAGGTGTCTATGGCTACACCTTC.

V is TRBV28 and J is TRBJ2-7; tentative D call: TRBD2 (7 bases). The V gene's germline CDR1 is MDHEN and CDR2 SYDVKM. Trimming took 5 bases from V and 4 from J, leaving 18 bases between them. This CDR3 is built from 15 residues. The CDR3 nucleotides are TGTGCCAGCAGTCCAATTGGGGGGGGCACTTACGAGCAGTACTTC. Amino acids: CASSPIGGGTYEQYF.

This chain links TRBV6-1 with TRBJ2-3; no definite D call. Trimming took off 2 bases at V and 3 bases at J, with 15 bases between the two ends. The germline V gene encodes CDR1 MNHNS and CDR2 SASEGT. The CDR3 is 16 residues long. The CDR3 bases are TGTGCCAGCAGTGAATGGGATAGATTTTGGACAGATACGCAGTATTTT. It encodes CASSEWDRFWTDTQYF.